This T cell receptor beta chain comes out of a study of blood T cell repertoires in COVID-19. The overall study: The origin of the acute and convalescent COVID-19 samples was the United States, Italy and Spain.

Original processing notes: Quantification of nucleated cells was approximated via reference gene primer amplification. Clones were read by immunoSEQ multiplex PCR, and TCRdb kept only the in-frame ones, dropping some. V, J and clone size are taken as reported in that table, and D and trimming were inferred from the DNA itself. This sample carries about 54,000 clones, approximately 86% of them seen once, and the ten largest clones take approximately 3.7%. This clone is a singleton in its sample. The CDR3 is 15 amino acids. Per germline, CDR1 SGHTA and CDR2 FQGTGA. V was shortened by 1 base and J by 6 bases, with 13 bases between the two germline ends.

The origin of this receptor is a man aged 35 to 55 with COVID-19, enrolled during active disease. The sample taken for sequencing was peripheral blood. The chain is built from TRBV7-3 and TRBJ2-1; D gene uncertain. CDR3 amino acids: CASSLNFQERNEQFF. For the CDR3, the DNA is TGTGCCAGCAGCTTAAACTTCCAAGAGCGCAATGAGCAGTTCTTC.